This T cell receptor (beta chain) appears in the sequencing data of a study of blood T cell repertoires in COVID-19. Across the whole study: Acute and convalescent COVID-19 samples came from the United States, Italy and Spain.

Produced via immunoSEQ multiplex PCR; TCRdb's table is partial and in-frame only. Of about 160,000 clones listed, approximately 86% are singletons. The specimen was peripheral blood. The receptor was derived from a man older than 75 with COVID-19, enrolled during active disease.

CDR3 residues: CASRSDSGTSGGSRFYEQYF. CDR3 DNA sequence: TGTGCCAGCAGATCAGACTCCGGGACTAGCGGGGGGAGTCGCTTCTACGAGCAGTACTTC. The chain links TRBV27 to TRBJ2-7; 15 bases align to TRBD2. Germline V gene data show CDR1 as MNHEY and CDR2 as SMNVEV (reference sequence). Germline trimming cut 6 bases from V and 3 bases from J; bases unmatched to any gene: 18. This CDR3 has 20 amino acids.